Here is one TCR beta chain with its context. The antigen is unknown. This sample was included in a study of response to subunit inactivated influenza vaccine. A single record per CDR3 protein comes from TCRdb applying MiXCR to the RT-PCR reads. The sample lists 800,000 or so distinct CDR3 sequences, around 20% occurring once. The CDR3 runs to 15 residues. Germline CDR1 reads SGHNT; CDR2 reads YENEEA. Trimming took 1 base from V and 7 from J, leaving 14 bases between them. Study-wide results and limits: Each seasonal influenza vaccination recruits few new T cells, the authors suggested.

This chain links TRBV11-3 with TRBJ2-1, with D possibly TRBD2 on 6 matching bases. Sequences were derived from PBMCs from blood, sampled around 5 days after vaccination. This TCR was sampled from a man aged 45 to 65 who received an inactivated influenza vaccine. In DNA, the CDR3 is TGTGCCAGCAGCTTAGTTGGGGGGATGGCGAATGAGCAGTTCTTC. Translating gives CASSLVGGMANEQFF.